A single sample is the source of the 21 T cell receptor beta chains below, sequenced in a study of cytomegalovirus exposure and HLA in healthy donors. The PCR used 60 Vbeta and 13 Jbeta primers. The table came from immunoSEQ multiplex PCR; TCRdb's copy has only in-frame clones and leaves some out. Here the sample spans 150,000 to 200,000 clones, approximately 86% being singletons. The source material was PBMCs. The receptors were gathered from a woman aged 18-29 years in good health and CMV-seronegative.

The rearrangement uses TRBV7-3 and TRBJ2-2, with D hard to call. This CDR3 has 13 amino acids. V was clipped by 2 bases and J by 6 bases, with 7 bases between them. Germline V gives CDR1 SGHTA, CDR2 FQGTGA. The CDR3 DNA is TGTGCCAGCAGCTTAGAGGTGGCCGGGGAGCTGTTTTTT. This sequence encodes CASSLEVAGELFF.

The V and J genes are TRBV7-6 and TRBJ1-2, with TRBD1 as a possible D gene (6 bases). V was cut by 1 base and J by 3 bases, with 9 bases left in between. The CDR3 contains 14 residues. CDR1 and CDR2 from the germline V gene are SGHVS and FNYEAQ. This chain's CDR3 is CASSLGGPDYGYTF. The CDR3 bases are TGTGCCAGCAGCTTAGGGGGGCCCGACTATGGCTACACCTTC.

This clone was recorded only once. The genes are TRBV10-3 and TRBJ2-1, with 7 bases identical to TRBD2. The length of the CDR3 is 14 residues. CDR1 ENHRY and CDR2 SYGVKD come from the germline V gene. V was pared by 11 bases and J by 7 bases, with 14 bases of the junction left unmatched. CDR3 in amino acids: CALARGREGNEQFF. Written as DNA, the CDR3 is TGTGCCCTCGCACGTGGGAGGGAGGGGAATGAGCAGTTCTTC.

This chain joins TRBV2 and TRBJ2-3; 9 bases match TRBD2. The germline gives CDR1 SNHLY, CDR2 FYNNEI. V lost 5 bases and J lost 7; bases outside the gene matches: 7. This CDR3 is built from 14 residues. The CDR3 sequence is CASSQTSGMNTQYF. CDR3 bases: TGTGCCAGCAGTCAGACTAGCGGCATGAATACGCAGTATTTT.

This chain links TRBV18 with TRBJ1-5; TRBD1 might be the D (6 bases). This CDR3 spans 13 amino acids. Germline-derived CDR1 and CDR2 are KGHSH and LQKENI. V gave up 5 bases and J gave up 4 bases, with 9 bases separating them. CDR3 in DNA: TGTGCCAGCTCAGAGACAGGTAATCAGCCCCAGCATTTT. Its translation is CASSETGNQPQHF. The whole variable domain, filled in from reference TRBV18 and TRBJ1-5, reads NAGVMQNPRHLVRRRGQEARLRCSPMKGHSHVYWYRQLPEEGLKFMVYLQKENIIDESGMPKERFSAEFPKEGPSILRIQQVVRGDSAAYFCASSETGNQPQHFGDGTRLSIL.

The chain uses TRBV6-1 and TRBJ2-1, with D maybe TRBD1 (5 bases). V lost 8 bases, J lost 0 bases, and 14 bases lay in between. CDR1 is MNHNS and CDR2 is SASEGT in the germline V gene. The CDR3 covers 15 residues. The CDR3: CASGPLGASYNEQFF. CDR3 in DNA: TGTGCCAGCGGCCCCCTTGGGGCCTCCTACAATGAGCAGTTCTTC.

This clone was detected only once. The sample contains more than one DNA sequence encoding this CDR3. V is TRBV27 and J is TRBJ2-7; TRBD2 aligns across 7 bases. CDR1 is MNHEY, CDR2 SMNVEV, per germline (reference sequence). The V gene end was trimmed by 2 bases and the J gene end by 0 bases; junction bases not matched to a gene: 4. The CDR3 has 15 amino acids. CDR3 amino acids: CASSLGGGSSYEQYF. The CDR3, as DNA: TGTGCCAGCAGTTTAGGGGGGGGGAGCTCCTACGAGCAGTACTTC.

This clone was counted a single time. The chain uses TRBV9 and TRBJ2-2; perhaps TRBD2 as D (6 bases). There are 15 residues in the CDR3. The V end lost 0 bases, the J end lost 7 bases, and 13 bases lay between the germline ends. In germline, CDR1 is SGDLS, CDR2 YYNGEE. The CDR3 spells CASSVVGGPNGELFF. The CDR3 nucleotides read TGTGCCAGCAGCGTAGTCGGAGGGCCGAACGGGGAGCTGTTTTTT.

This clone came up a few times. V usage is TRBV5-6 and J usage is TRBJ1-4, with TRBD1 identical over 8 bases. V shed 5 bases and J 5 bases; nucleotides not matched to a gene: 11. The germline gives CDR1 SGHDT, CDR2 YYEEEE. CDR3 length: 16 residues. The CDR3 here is CASRRFLQGGNEKLFF. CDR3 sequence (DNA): TGTGCCAGCAGACGTTTCTTACAGGGGGGGAATGAAAAACTGTTTTTT.

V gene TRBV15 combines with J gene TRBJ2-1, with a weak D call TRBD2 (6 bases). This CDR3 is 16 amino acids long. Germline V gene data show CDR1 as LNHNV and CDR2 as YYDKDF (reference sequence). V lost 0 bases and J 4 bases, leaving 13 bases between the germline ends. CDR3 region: CATSRDLGSGYNEQFF. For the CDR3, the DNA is TGTGCCACCAGCAGAGATCTCGGGAGCGGTTACAATGAGCAGTTCTTC.

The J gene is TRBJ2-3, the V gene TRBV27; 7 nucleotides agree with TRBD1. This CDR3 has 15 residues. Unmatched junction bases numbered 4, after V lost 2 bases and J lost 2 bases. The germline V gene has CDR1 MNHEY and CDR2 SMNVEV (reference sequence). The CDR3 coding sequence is TGTGCCAGCAGTTTAATACAGGGGCACACAGATACGCAGTATTTT. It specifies CASSLIQGHTDTQYF.

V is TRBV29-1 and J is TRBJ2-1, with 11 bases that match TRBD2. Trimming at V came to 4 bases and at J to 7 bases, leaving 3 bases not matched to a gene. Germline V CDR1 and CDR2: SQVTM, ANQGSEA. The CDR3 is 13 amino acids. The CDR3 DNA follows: TGCAGCGTTGTAGCGGGAGGGCCTAATGAGCAGTTCTTC. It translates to CSVVAGGPNEQFF.

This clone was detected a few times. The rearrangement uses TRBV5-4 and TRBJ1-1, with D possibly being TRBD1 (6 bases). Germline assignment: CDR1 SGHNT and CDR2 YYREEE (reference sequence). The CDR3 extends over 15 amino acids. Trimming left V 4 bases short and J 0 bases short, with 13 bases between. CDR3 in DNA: TGTGCCAGCAGCCCGCGGACAGCCATGAACACTGAAGCTTTCTTT. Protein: CASSPRTAMNTEAFF.

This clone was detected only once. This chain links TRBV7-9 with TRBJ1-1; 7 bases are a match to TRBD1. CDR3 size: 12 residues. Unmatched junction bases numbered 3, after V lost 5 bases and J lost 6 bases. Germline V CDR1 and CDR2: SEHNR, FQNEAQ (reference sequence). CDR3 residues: CASSNQGAEAFF. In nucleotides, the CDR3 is TGTGCCAGCAGCAATCAGGGGGCTGAAGCTTTCTTT.

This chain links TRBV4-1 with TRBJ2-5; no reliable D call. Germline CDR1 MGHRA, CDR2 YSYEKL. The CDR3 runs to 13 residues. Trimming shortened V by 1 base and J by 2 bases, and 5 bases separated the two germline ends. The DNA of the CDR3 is TGCGCCAGCAGCCAAGGCCGGCAAGAGACCCAGTACTTC. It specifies CASSQGRQETQYF.

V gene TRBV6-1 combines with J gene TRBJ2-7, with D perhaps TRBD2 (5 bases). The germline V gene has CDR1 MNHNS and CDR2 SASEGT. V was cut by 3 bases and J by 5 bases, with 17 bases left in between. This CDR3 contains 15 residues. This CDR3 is CASSDSGRTPNEQYF. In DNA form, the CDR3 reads TGTGCCAGCAGTGACAGCGGCAGAACGCCTAACGAGCAGTACTTC.

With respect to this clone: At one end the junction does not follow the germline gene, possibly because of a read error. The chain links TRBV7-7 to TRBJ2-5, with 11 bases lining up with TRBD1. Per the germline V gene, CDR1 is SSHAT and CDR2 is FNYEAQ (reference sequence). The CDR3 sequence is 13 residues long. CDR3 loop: CASSPGQGGTQYF. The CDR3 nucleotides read TGTGCTAGCAGCCCGGGACAGGGGGGCACCCAGTACTTC.

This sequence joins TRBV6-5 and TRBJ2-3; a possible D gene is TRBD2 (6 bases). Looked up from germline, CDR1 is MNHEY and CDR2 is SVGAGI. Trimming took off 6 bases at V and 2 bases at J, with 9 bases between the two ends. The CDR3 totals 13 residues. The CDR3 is CASSAGYTDTQYF. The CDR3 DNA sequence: TGTGCCAGCAGCGCGGGGTACACAGATACGCAGTATTTT.

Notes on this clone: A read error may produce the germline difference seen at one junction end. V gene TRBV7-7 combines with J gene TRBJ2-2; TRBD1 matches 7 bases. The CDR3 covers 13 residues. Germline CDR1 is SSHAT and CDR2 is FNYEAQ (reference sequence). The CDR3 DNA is TGTGCTAGCAGCCCCCAGGGGGTCGGGGAGCTGTTTTTT. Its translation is CASSPQGVGELFF.

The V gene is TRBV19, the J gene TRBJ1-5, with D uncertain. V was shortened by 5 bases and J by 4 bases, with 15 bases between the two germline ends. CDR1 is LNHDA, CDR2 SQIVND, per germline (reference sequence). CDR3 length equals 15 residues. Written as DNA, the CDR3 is TGTGCCAGTAGTCTGGCAGAATTCCCGAATCAGCCCCAGCATTTT. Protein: CASSLAEFPNQPQHF.

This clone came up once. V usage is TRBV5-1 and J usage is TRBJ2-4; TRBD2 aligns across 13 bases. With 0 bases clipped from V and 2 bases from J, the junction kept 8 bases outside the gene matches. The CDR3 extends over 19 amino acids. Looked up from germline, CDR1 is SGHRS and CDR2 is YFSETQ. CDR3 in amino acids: CASSLVLAGGPGTKNIQYF. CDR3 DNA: TGCGCCAGCAGCTTGGTACTAGCGGGAGGGCCGGGGACCAAAAACATTCAGTACTTC.